The 17 T cell receptor beta chains reported below all come from one sample, sequenced in a study of blood T cells in healthy people across ages. It was with a sample-barcoded 5' primer and a J-beta primer mix that a second PCR of roughly 7 to 12 cycles was run. MiXCR was run by TCRdb on the 5' RACE reads, yielding one entry per CDR3 protein. The table records 1.5 million to 2 million distinct CDR3 sequences, about 30% of them present only once. Sequencing used blood. These receptors all stem from a woman aged 25-40 years in good health.

The chain uses TRBV11-2 and TRBJ2-7, with TRBD2 identical over 8 bases. This CDR3 has 14 amino acids. Germline V gene lookup returns CDR1 SGHAT and CDR2 FQNNGV. V shed 11 bases, J shed 3 bases, and the junction held 12 bases outside the gene matches. This CDR3 reads CAPTCGRCCYEQYF. The CDR3 DNA reads as TGTGCCCCGACCTGCGGGAGGTGTTGCTACGAGCAGTACTTC.

This clonotype was seen ten or more times. The genes are TRBV10-3 and TRBJ2-7; TRBD1 might be the D (6 bases). V was pared by 8 bases and J by 2 bases, with 13 bases between. The CDR3 is made up of 13 amino acids. Germline V gene sequence: CDR1 ENHRY, CDR2 SYGVKD. This CDR3 reads CAIQRQAPYEQYF. DNA for the CDR3: TGTGCCATCCAACGACAGGCCCCCTACGAGCAGTACTTC.

This rearrangement joins TRBV11-2 to TRBJ2-7; D may be TRBD2 (5 bases). Germline loops: CDR1 SGHAT, CDR2 FQNNGV. The CDR3 contains 18 residues. V lost 5 bases, J lost 2 bases, and 25 bases lay in between. The CDR3 coding sequence is TGTGCCAGCAGCCGCCAGCGCGGGCCGAAAAGCAAGGCCTACGAGCAGTACTTC. Amino acids: CASSRQRGPKSKAYEQYF.

The gene calls are TRBV12-3 or TRBV12-4 and TRBJ2-7, with 9 nucleotides matching TRBD2. Trimming took 6 bases from V and 3 from J; bases not matched to a gene: 6. The CDR3 runs 14 residues. CDR3 DNA sequence: TGTGCCAGCAGCCCTATTAGCGGGGGCTACGAGCAGTACTTC. Translation gives CASSPISGGYEQYF.

The chain is built from TRBV20-1 and TRBJ2-7, with 7 bases identical to TRBD1. The junction had 11 bases not matched to a gene; V was cut back by 6 bases and J by 0 bases. The CDR3 totals 15 residues. Germline assignment: CDR1 DFQATT and CDR2 SNEGSKA (reference sequence). The CDR3 DNA sequence: TGCAGTGCAATCCCGGGACAGAGGAGCTCCTACGAGCAGTACTTC. This sequence encodes CSAIPGQRSSYEQYF.

The CDR3 is CASSLRSARDVIQETQYF. The DNA for the CDR3 is TGTGCCAGCAGCTTAAGATCCGCGAGGGACGTAATACAAGAGACCCAGTACTTC. V is TRBV7-9 and J is TRBJ2-5; possibly TRBD1 or TRBD2 for D (5 bases each). This CDR3 spans 18 amino acids. Trimming removed 2 bases from V and 2 bases from J, with 21 bases in between. Germline V lookup: CDR1 SEHNR, CDR2 FQNEAQ (reference sequence).

The CDR3 loop reads CASSHWDDLLSYEQYF. In DNA, the CDR3 is TGTGCCAGCAGCCATTGGGATGACCTTCTCTCCTACGAGCAGTACTTC. The chain employs TRBV3-1 and TRBJ2-7; the D is unclear. CDR3 size: 16 residues. CDR1 is LGHDT, CDR2 YNNKEL, per germline (reference sequence). Trimming stripped 3 bases from V and 0 bases from J, with 15 bases between.

This clonotype turned up a few times. The chain recombines TRBV9 with TRBJ1-4; TRBD1 is a possible D gene (5 bases). This CDR3 contains 15 residues. Germline values: CDR1 SGDLS, CDR2 YYNGEE. V lost 0 bases and J lost 5, with 11 bases in between. CDR3 amino acids: CASSVGDSLNEKLFF. DNA of the CDR3: TGTGCCAGCAGCGTAGGTGACAGCCTGAATGAAAAACTGTTTTTT.

The CDR3 region is CASRDRYHSNQPQHF. In DNA form, the CDR3 reads TGTGCCAGCCGAGACAGGTACCATAGCAATCAGCCCCAGCATTTT. This chain connects TRBV27 to TRBJ1-5; tentatively, D is TRBD1 (6 bases). In germline, CDR1 is MNHEY, CDR2 SMNVEV (reference sequence). This CDR3 is built from 15 residues. The V end lost 8 bases, the J end lost 0 bases, and 14 bases lay between the germline ends.

To note about this clonotype: A much larger clone sits a single nucleotide away, making a read error possible. The chain couples TRBV6-6 to TRBJ2-7; D possibly corresponds to TRBD1 (6 bases). Germline lookup yields CDR1 MNHNY and CDR2 SVGAGI (reference sequence). This CDR3 is 16 amino acids long. CDR3 protein: CASSYSTGHRSYERYF. CDR3 nucleotides: TGTGCCAGCAGTTATTCTACGGGACACCGATCCTACGAGCGGTACTTC.

This clonotype was detected once. One base away lies a much larger clone, so this may be a sequencing read error. The chain has TRBV5-1 and TRBJ2-5; D is undetermined. This CDR3 spans 15 amino acids. CDR1 is SGHRS, CDR2 YFSETQ, per germline. CDR3 residues: CASGLGRTHIETQYF. The CDR3 bases are TGCGCCAGCGGCTTAGGAAGGACCCACATCGAGACCCAGTACTTC.

This clonotype was recorded a few times. The gene calls are TRBV29-1 and TRBJ1-1; the D gene is possibly TRBD1 (5 bases). Trimming took 2 bases from V and 5 from J, leaving 9 bases between them. CDR3 length equals 12 residues. Looked up from germline, CDR1 is SQVTM and CDR2 is ANQGSEA. The CDR3 DNA is TGCAGCGTTGAACAGGGAAGTACTGAAGCTTTCTTT. It encodes CSVEQGSTEAFF.

The chain recombines TRBV12-3 or TRBV12-4 with TRBJ1-6; D is possibly TRBD1 (5 bases). This CDR3 region has 14 residues. With 6 bases removed from V and 8 bases from J, the gap between germline ends came to 14 bases. The CDR3 reads CASSPMGGDSPLHF. The CDR3 DNA reads as TGTGCCAGCAGCCCCATGGGGGGAGATTCACCCCTCCACTTT.

The sample holds one count of this clonotype. This could be a read error, since a much larger clone is one nucleotide away. The chain links TRBV20-1 to TRBJ1-2; TRBD1 aligns across 8 bases. This CDR3 region has 13 residues. Germline lookup yields CDR1 DFQATT and CDR2 SNEGSKA (reference sequence). The CDR3 loop reads CSAQPDRGNGCTF. DNA of the CDR3: TGCAGTGCCCAACCCGACAGGGGAAATGGCTGCACCTTC.

As to this clonotype: A clone one base away is much larger, so this may be a read error. The genes are TRBV20-1 and TRBJ1-2; no firm D call. The CDR3 covers 14 residues. CDR1 is DFQATT, CDR2 SNEGSKA, per germline (reference sequence). CDR3 bases: TGCAGTGCTAGTACGACGACCGATAACTATGGCCACACCTTC. Its protein product is CSASTTTDNYGHTF.

This chain uses TRBV20-1 with TRBJ1-1; D unresolved. The CDR3 extends over 14 amino acids. Germline V CDR1 and CDR2: DFQATT, SNEGSKA (reference sequence). Trimming cost V 0 bases and J 4 bases, with 12 bases left between them. CDR3 region: CSARDRRELTEAFF. The CDR3 DNA reads as TGCAGTGCTAGAGATCGGAGAGAGCTCACTGAAGCTTTCTTT.

In this sample, this clonotype turned up many times. The CDR3 nucleotides read TGCAGCGTTGTAGGGGGAGAGCTCTACGAGCAGTACTTC. This translates into CSVVGGELYEQYF. V gene TRBV29-1 combines with J gene TRBJ2-7; TRBD1 is a possible D gene (6 bases). Trimming took 4 bases from V and 3 from J, leaving 13 bases between them. Per the germline V gene, CDR1 is SQVTM and CDR2 is ANQGSEA. This CDR3 spans 13 amino acids.